The T cell receptor beta chain described here comes from a study of shared clonotypes between healthy human individuals. Study at large: A couple of women and a few men aged 18 to 49 served as donors. Each donor contributed plates that comprised three CD4 naive, three CD4 memory, two CD8 naive and one CD8 memory.

The DNA input per sorted-subset replicate PCR was 200 ng, corresponding to around 30,000 T cell genomes. The repertoire was sequenced with immunoSEQ multiplex PCR; TCRdb's copy has only in-frame clones and lacks some. The data contain around 980,000 clones, 75% to 80% of them singletons. After removal of 5 bases from V and 5 bases from J, the junction contained 9 bases not matched to a gene. Germline V gene data show CDR1 as SGHTA and CDR2 as FQGNSA. The CDR3 extends over 15 amino acids. V gene TRBV7-2 combines with J gene TRBJ2-5; 9 bases match TRBD1. The sample taken for sequencing was memory CD4+ T cells from PBMCs. Subset specified: CD45RA-negative fraction. This clonotype was sampled from a young man in good health. Some clones in this sample may be carry-over from other donors' samples. CDR3 in amino acids: CASSPGTGYGETQYF. The CDR3 DNA is TGTGCCAGCAGCCCCGGGACAGGGTATGGGGAGACCCAGTACTTC.